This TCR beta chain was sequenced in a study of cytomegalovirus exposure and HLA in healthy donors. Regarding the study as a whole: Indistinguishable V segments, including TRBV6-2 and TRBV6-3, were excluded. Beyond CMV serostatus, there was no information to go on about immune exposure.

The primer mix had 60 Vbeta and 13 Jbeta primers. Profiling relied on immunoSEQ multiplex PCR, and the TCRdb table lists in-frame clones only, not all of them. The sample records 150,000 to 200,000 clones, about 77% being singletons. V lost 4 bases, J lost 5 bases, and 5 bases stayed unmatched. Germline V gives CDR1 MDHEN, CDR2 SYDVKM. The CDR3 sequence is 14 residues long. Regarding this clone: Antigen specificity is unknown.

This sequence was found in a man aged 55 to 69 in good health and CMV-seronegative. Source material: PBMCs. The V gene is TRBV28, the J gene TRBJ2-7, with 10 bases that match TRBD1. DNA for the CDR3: TGTGCCAGCAGTTACGGGACAGGGGTCCACGAGCAGTACTTC. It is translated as CASSYGTGVHEQYF.